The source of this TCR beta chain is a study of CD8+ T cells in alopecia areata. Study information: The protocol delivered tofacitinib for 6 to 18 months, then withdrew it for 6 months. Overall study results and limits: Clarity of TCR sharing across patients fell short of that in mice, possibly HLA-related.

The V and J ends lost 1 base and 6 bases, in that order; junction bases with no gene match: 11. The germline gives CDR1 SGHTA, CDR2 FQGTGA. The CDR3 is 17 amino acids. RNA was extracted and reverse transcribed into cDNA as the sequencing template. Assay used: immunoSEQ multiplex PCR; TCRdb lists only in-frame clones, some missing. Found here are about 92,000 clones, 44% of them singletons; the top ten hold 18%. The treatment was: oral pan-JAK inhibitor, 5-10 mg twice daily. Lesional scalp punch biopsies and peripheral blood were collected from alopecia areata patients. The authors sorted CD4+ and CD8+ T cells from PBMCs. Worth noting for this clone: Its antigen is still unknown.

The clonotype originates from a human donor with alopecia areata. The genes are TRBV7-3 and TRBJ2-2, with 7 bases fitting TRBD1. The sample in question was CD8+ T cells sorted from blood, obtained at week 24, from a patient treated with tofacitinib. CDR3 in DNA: TGTGCCAGCAGCTTAAGGCCCGCAGGGGGAAGGGCCGGGGAGCTGTTTTTT. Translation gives CASSLRPAGGRAGELFF.